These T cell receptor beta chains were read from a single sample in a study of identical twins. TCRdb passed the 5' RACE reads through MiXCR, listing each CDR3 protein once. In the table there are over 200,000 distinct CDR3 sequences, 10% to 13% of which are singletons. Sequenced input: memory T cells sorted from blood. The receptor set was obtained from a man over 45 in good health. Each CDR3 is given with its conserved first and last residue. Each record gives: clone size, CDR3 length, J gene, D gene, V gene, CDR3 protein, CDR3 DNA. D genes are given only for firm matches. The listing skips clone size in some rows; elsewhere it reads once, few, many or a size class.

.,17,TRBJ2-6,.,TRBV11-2,CASSFRSGKSGANVLTF,TGTGCCAGCAGCTTCAGGTCCGGAAAGTCTGGGGCCAACGTCCTGACTTTC
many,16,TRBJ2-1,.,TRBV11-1,CASNNKKTSTINEQFF,TGTGCCAGCAACAACAAGAAGACTAGTACGATCAATGAGCAGTTCTTC
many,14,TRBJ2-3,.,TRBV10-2,CASWAEGTPDTQYF,TGCGCCAGCTGGGCCGAAGGGACCCCAGATACGCAGTATTTT
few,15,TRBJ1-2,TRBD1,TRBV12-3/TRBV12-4,CASSLRTGPQGGYTF,TGTGCCAGCAGTCTAAGGACAGGGCCCCAGGGGGGCTACACCTTC
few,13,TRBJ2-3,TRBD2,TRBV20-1,CSALLAGADTQYF,TGCAGTGCCCTACTAGCGGGAGCAGATACGCAGTATTTT
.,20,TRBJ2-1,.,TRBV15,CATSRDLRASGRAGRNEQFF,TGTGCCACCAGCAGAGATCTACGTGCCTCTGGGCGCGCGGGGAGGAATGAGCAGTTCTTC
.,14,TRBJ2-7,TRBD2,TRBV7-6,CASSLEGFGGREYF,TGTGCCAGCAGCTTAGAGGGATTCGGCGGGAGGGAGTACTTC
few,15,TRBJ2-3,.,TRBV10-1,CASSESGHSTDTQYF,TGCGCCAGCAGTGAGTCGGGGCACAGCACAGATACGCAGTATTTT
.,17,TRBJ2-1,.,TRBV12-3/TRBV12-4,CASSFFRGWTRRNEQFF,TGTGCCAGCAGTTTTTTCAGGGGATGGACCCGTCGAAATGAGCAGTTCTTC
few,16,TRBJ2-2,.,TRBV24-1,CATSLGVGSGTGELFF,TGTGCCACCAGTCTGGGGGTTGGGAGCGGGACCGGGGAGCTGTTTTTT
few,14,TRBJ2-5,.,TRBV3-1,CASSQDQRTETQYF,TGTGCCAGCAGCCAAGATCAAAGGACAGAGACCCAGTACTTC
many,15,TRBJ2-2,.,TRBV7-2,CASTRRDFSTGELFF,TGTGCCAGCACCAGACGGGACTTTTCCACCGGGGAGCTGTTTTTT
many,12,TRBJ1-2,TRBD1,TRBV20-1,CSAGGQGVGYTF,TGCAGTGCTGGGGGACAGGGGGTTGGCTACACCTTC
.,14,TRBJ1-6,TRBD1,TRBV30,CAWSWAGGNSPLHF,TGTGCCTGGAGTTGGGCAGGGGGCAATTCACCCCTCCACTTT
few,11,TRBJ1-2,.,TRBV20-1,CSATGNYGYTF,TGCAGTGCCACAGGGAACTATGGCTACACCTTC
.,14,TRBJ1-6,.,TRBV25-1,CASSQGGDNSPLHF,TGTGCCAGCAGCCAAGGGGGAGATAATTCACCCCTCCACTTT